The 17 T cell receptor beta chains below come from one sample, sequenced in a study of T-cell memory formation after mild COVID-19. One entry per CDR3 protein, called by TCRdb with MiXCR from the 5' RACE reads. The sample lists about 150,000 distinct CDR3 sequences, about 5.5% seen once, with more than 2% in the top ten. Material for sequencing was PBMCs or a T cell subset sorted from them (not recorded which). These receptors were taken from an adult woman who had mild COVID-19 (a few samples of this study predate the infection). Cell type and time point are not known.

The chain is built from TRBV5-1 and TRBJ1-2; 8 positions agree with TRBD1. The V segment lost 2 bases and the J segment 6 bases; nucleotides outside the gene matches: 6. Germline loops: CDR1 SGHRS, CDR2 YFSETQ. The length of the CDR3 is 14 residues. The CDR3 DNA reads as TGCGCCAGCAGCTTACCAGACAGGGGCGATGGCTACACCTTC. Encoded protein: CASSLPDRGDGYTF.

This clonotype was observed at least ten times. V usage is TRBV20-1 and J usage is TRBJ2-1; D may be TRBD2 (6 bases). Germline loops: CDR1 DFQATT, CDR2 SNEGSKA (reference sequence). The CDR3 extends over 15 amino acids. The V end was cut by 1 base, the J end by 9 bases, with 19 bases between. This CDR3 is CSARVWLAPGGEQFF. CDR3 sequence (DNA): TGCAGTGCTAGAGTATGGCTAGCGCCTGGAGGTGAGCAGTTCTTC.

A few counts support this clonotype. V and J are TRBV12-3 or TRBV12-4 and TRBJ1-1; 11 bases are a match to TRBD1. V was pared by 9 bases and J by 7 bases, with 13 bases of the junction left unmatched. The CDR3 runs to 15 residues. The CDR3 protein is CASTGTGGSRGEAFF. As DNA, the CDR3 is TGTGCCAGTACCGGGACAGGGGGGAGTAGGGGTGAAGCTTTCTTT.

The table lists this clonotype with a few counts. The DNA for the CDR3 is TGTGCCAGCAGCTTAGCGTCTTCCAGCTCCTACAATGAGCAGTTCTTC. This gives the protein CASSLASSSSYNEQFF. The genes are TRBV7-8 and TRBJ2-1; the D is unclear. The CDR3 consists of 16 residues. The V end lost 0 bases, the J end lost 0 bases, and 9 bases lay between the germline ends. Germline-derived CDR1 and CDR2 are SGHVS and FQNEAQ.

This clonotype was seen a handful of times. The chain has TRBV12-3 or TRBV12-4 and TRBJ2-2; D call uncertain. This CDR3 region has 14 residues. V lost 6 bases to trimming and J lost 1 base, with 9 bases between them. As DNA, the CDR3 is TGTGCCAGCAGACGGACGGTGAACACCGGGGAGCTGTTTTTT. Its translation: CASRRTVNTGELFF.

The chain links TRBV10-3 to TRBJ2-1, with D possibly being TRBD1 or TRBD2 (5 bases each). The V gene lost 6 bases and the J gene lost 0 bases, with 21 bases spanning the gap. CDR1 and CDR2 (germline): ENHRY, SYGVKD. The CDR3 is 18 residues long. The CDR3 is CAISSGTPDVGSYNEQFF. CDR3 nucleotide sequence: TGTGCCATCAGCTCCGGGACCCCCGATGTCGGCTCCTACAATGAGCAGTTCTTC.

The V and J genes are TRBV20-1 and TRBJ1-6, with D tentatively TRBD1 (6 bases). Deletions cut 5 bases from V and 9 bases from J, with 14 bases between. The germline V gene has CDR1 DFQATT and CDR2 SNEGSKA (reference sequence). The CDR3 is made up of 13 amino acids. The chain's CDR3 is CSAHGTTTSPLHF. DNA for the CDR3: TGCAGTGCTCATGGGACAACCACTTCACCCCTCCACTTT.

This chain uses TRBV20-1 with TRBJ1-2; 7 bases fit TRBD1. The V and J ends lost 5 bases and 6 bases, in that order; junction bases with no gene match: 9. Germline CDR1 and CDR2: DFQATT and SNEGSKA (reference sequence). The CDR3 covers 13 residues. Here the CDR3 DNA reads TGCAGTGCTTCCAAGGGACAGAAGGATGGCTACACCTTC. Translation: CSASKGQKDGYTF.

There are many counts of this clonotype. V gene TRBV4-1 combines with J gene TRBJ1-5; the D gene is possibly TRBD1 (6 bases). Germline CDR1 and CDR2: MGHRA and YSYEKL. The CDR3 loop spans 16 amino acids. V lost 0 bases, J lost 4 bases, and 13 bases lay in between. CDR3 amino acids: CASSQDSGTPNQPQHF. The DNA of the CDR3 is TGCGCCAGCAGCCAAGATTCCGGGACACCAAATCAGCCCCAGCATTTT.

CDR3 sequence: CASSLSPGSPLFYGYTF. The CDR3 coding sequence is TGCGCCAGCAGCCTGTCCCCAGGGTCTCCTCTATTCTATGGCTACACCTTC. The chain links TRBV5-1 to TRBJ1-2, with D possibly TRBD1 on 5 matching bases. V lost 4 bases and J lost 4, with 23 bases in between. Germline CDR1 and CDR2: SGHRS and YFSETQ. CDR3 length: 17 residues.

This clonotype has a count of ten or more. CDR3 amino acids: CASRAQEWRLETQYF. CDR3 in DNA: TGTGCCAGTAGAGCCCAGGAATGGAGGTTGGAGACCCAGTACTTC. The chain couples TRBV19 to TRBJ2-5; a possible D gene is TRBD2 (5 bases). Germline lookup yields CDR1 LNHDA and CDR2 SQIVND (reference sequence). There are 15 residues in the CDR3. V lost 6 bases, J lost 5 bases, and 19 bases lay in between.

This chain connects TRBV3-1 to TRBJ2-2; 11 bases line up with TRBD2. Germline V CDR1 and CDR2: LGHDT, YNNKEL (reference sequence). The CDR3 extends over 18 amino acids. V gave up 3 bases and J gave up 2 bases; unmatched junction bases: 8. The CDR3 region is CASSHGLAGGRNTGELFF. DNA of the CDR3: TGTGCCAGCAGCCATGGCCTAGCGGGGGGCAGAAACACCGGGGAGCTGTTTTTT.

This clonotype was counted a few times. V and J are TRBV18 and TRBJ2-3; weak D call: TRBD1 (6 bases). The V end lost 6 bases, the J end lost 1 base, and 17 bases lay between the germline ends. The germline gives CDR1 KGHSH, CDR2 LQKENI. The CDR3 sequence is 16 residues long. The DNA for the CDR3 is TGTGCCAGCTCTTACAATCGAGGGGGAGGCACAGATACGCAGTATTTT. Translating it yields CASSYNRGGGTDTQYF.

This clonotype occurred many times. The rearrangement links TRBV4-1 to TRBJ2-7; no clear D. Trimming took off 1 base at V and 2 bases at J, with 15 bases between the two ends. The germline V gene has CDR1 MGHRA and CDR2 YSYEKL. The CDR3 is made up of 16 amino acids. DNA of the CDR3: TGCGCCAGCAGCCAAGTTTTGTTAGTCCAAGCCTACGAGCAGTACTTC. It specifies CASSQVLLVQAYEQYF.

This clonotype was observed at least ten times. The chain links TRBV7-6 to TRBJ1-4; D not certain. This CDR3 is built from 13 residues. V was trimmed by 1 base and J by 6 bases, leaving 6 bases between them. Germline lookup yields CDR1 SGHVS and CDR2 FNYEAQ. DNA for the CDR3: TGTGCCAGCAGCTTAGATTGGGATGAAAAACTGTTTTTT. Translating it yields CASSLDWDEKLFF.

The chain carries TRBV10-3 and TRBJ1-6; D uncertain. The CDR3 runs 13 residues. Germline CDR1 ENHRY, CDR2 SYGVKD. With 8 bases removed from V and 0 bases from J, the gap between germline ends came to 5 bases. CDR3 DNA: TGTGCCATCCAGAGCTCCTATAATTCACCCCTCCACTTT. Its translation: CAIQSSYNSPLHF.

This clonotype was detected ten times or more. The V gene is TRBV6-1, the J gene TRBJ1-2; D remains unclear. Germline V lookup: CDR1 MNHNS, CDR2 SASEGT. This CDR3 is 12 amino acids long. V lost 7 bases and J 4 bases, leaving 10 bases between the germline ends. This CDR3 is CASTPGGYGYTF. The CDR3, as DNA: TGTGCCAGCACTCCAGGCGGCTATGGCTACACCTTC.